A selection of T cell receptor beta chains follows, all from one sample in a study of OX40 agonist ivuxolimab in advanced cancers. The protocol was immunoSEQ multiplex PCR, while the TCRdb copy is restricted to in-frame clones and leaves out a portion. The repertoire holds around 85,000 clones, more than 80% seen once, with 8.4% in the top ten. Sequences were derived from CD4+ or CD8+ T cells sorted from blood, sampled in a trial of the OX40 agonist ivuxolimab. Receptor source: an adult with an advanced solid tumor such as melanoma, head and neck, liver or kidney cancer. Each CDR3 is given with its conserved first and last residue. Each record gives: J gene, clone size, D gene, V gene, CDR3 protein, CDR3 DNA. D genes are given only for firm matches. Expanded clones get a size class; other rows say once, few or many, or leave the size out.

>TRBJ2-1|NA|NA|TRBV6-6
CASSYLVLEQFF
TGTGCCAGCAGTTACCTGGTCTTAGAGCAGTTCTTC
>TRBJ2-3|NA|NA|TRBV28
CASRYTGTTDTQYF
TGTGCCAGCAGATACACCGGGACTACAGATACGCAGTATTTT
>TRBJ2-7|NA|NA|TRBV6-6
CASSYSRVGEQYF
TGTGCCAGCAGTTACTCGAGGGTGGGAGAGCAGTACTTC
>TRBJ2-1|NA|TRBD1|TRBV13
CASSPRDRPFNEQFF
TGTGCCAGCAGCCCCCGGGACAGACCATTCAATGAGCAGTTCTTC
>TRBJ1-1|NA|NA|TRBV14
CASSQDRVSNTEAFF
TGTGCCAGCAGCCAAGATCGGGTCTCGAACACTGAAGCTTTCTTT
>TRBJ1-1|NA|NA|TRBV7-9
CASSRTNWANTEAFF
TGTGCCAGCAGCCGGACGAACTGGGCGAACACTGAAGCTTTCTTT
>TRBJ2-1|few|NA|TRBV14
CASSLRRYPPGNEQFF
TGTGCCAGCAGCCTTCGGAGGTACCCTCCGGGCAATGAGCAGTTCTTC
>TRBJ1-1|once|NA|TRBV6-1
CASSEWWQNTEAFF
TGTGCCAGCAGTGAATGGTGGCAGAACACTGAAGCTTTCTTT
>TRBJ2-6|NA|NA|TRBV19
CASSIRGSGANVLTF
TGTGCCAGTAGTATACGAGGGTCTGGGGCCAACGTCCTGACTTTC
>TRBJ2-4|NA|NA|TRBV28
CASKRTGAKNIQYF
TGTGCCAGCAAACGAACAGGAGCCAAAAACATTCAGTACTTC
>TRBJ2-1|NA|NA|TRBV4-2
CASSQRAGNYNEQFF
TGTGCCAGCAGCCAGAGGGCGGGTAATTACAATGAGCAGTTCTTC
>TRBJ2-1|few|TRBD1|TRBV2
CASNKPGQGVYEQFF
TGTGCCAGCAACAAGCCGGGACAGGGGGTGTATGAGCAGTTCTTC
>TRBJ2-1|NA|TRBD2|TRBV27
CASSRGPGTSLNEQFF
TGTGCCAGCAGCAGAGGCCCCGGGACTAGCTTGAATGAGCAGTTCTTC
>TRBJ2-2|NA|TRBD1|TRBV6-1
CASSEYSPRGNRAGELFF
TGTGCCAGCAGTGAATATTCCCCCAGGGGGAATCGGGCCGGGGAGCTGTTTTTT
>TRBJ1-2|NA|NA|TRBV28
CASSLYLGNYGYTF
TGTGCCAGCAGTTTATATCTCGGAAACTATGGCTACACCTTC
>TRBJ2-1|NA|TRBD2|TRBV11-3
CASSGRRDNEQFF
TGTGCCAGTAGCGGGAGGAGGGACAATGAGCAGTTCTTC
>TRBJ1-5|few|NA|TRBV10-3
CAISEGEQTFSQPQHF
TGTGCCATCAGTGAGGGGGAACAGACATTTTCTCAGCCCCAGCATTTT
>TRBJ1-6|NA|TRBD1|TRBV11-1
CASSLVTGGDSPLHF
TGTGCCAGCAGCTTAGTGACAGGGGGGGATTCACCCCTCCACTTT
>TRBJ1-2|NA|NA|TRBV4-1
CASSQGVGYGYTF
TGCGCCAGCAGCCAGGGCGTAGGCTATGGCTACACCTTC
>TRBJ1-2|NA|NA|TRBV29-1
CSVEWITPGLVLTF
TGCAGCGTTGAATGGATAACTCCGGGGCTAGTCCTAACCTTC
>TRBJ2-3|NA|TRBD2|TRBV28
CASSSRLAGASTDTQYF
TGTGCCAGCAGTTCGAGACTAGCGGGGGCTAGCACAGATACGCAGTATTTT
>TRBJ2-3|NA|TRBD1|TRBV6-6
CASRGDRTGADTQYF
TGTGCCAGCAGGGGGGACAGGACAGGCGCAGATACGCAGTATTTT
>TRBJ1-2|once|NA|TRBV20-1
CSAYDTYGYTF
TGCAGTGCTTACGACACCTATGGCTACACCTTC
>TRBJ1-5|NA|NA|TRBV7-4
CASSSHTAVDRSNQPQHF
TGTGCCAGCAGCTCACATACGGCAGTTGACAGGTCCAATCAGCCCCAGCATTTT
>TRBJ1-6|NA|NA|TRBV6-5
CASSFHSPLHF
TGTGCCAGCAGTTTTCATTCACCCCTCCACTTT
>TRBJ1-1|NA|TRBD1|TRBV6-5
CASSYGTGGPNTEAFF
TGTGCCAGCAGTTACGGGACAGGGGGACCGAACACTGAAGCTTTCTTT
>TRBJ1-2|NA|TRBD1|TRBV9
CASSVGGTGYGYTF
TGTGCCAGCAGCGTAGGCGGGACAGGGTATGGCTACACCTTC
>TRBJ2-5|once|NA|TRBV6-6
CASSIQETQYF
TGTGCCAGCAGCATACAAGAGACCCAGTACTTC
>TRBJ1-6|NA|NA|TRBV5-8
CASSLGPDRLSSYNSPLHF
TGTGCCAGCAGCTTGGGGCCCGACAGGCTGAGCTCCTATAATTCACCCCTCCACTTT
>TRBJ2-1|NA|NA|TRBV30
CACNNEQFF
TGTGCCTGCAACAATGAGCAGTTCTTC
>TRBJ2-6|NA|TRBD2|TRBV7-6
CASSSLAGGPSGANVLTF
TGTGCCAGCAGCTCTTTAGCGGGAGGGCCTTCTGGGGCCAACGTCCTGACTTTC
>TRBJ1-2|NA|NA|TRBV4-3
CASSQDKFGVHYGYTF
TGCGCCAGCAGCCAAGATAAGTTCGGGGTTCACTATGGCTACACCTTC
>TRBJ2-5|NA|NA|TRBV30
CAWSVPAALAEPQETQYF
TGTGCCTGGAGTGTTCCTGCGGCCCTGGCTGAACCCCAAGAGACCCAGTACTTC
>TRBJ2-1|NA|TRBD2|TRBV28
CASSLLAGTYNEQFF
TGTGCCAGCAGTTTATTAGCGGGGACTTACAATGAGCAGTTCTTC
>TRBJ2-3|once|NA|TRBV6-6
CASSLSTDTQYF
TGTGCCAGCAGCCTAAGCACAGATACGCAGTATTTT
>TRBJ2-1|NA|NA|TRBV30
CAWTDGLGDEQFF
TGTGCCTGGACGGACGGATTAGGGGATGAGCAGTTCTTC
>TRBJ2-2|NA|NA|TRBV11-3
CASSLHYGTPNTGELFF
TGTGCCAGCAGCTTGCATTACGGGACACCCAACACCGGGGAGCTGTTTTTT
>TRBJ2-1|NA|NA|TRBV30
CAWSWDTHNEQFF
TGTGCCTGGAGTTGGGACACCCACAATGAGCAGTTCTTC
>TRBJ2-1|NA|NA|TRBV30
CAWSLAANNEQFF
TGTGCCTGGAGTTTGGCAGCTAACAATGAGCAGTTCTTC
>TRBJ2-7|NA|TRBD2|TRBV27
CASSFTSGAHEQYF
TGTGCCAGCAGTTTTACTAGCGGGGCCCACGAGCAGTACTTC
>TRBJ1-1|NA|TRBD1|TRBV9
CASSPRPGQGSSRTEAFF
TGTGCCAGCAGCCCACGTCCGGGACAGGGATCCTCCCGCACTGAAGCTTTCTTT
>TRBJ2-1|NA|TRBD2|TRBV11-3
CASSLAGGLNEQFF
TGTGCCAGCAGCTTAGCGGGAGGGTTGAATGAGCAGTTCTTC
>TRBJ1-2|NA|TRBD1|TRBV2
CASRATGTGVQYGYTF
TGTGCCAGCAGAGCTACCGGGACAGGGGTGCAGTATGGCTACACCTTC
>TRBJ2-5|NA|NA|TRBV30
CAWSVWQETQYF
TGTGCCTGGAGTGTTTGGCAAGAGACCCAGTACTTC
>TRBJ2-3|once|TRBD2|TRBV4-2
CASSQAPSGSTDTQYF
TGTGCCAGCAGCCAAGCCCCTAGCGGGAGCACAGATACGCAGTATTTT
>TRBJ2-7|NA|NA|TRBV4-2
CASSQAGSGVYEQYF
TGTGCCAGCAGCCAGGCAGGGTCCGGGGTATACGAGCAGTACTTC
>TRBJ2-7|NA|TRBD1|TRBV28
CASRPPGQGIFEQYF
TGTGCCAGCAGACCCCCGGGACAGGGGATATTCGAGCAGTACTTC
>TRBJ2-7|NA|TRBD1|TRBV6-1
CASQYGTGRTYEQYF
TGTGCCAGCCAGTACGGGACAGGGAGGACCTACGAGCAGTACTTC
>TRBJ2-1|NA|TRBD1|TRBV18
CASSPLDRGGYNEQFF
TGTGCCAGCTCACCTCTGGACAGGGGGGGATACAATGAGCAGTTCTTC
>TRBJ1-5|NA|TRBD1|TRBV28
CASSNRDRGQPQHF
TGTGCCAGCTCGAATCGCGACAGGGGCCAGCCCCAGCATTTT
>TRBJ2-2|NA|TRBD2|TRBV7-2
CASSLGIAGGRTGELFF
TGTGCCAGCAGCTTAGGGATAGCGGGGGGGCGAACCGGGGAGCTGTTTTTT
>TRBJ2-1|NA|NA|TRBV1
CTSSHVAGPISYNEQFF
TGCACCAGCAGCCACGTAGCGGGGCCTATCTCCTACAATGAGCAGTTCTTC
>TRBJ2-7|NA|NA|TRBV5-6
CASSLGNSYEQYF
TGTGCCAGCAGCTTGGGCAACTCCTACGAGCAGTACTTC
>TRBJ2-3|NA|TRBD2|TRBV9
CASSSGRHEQLLATDTQYF
TGTGCCAGCAGCAGCGGGCGCCACGAACAATTACTAGCGACGGATACGCAGTATTTT